The sequence of this TCR beta chain was determined in a study of response to subunit inactivated influenza vaccine. Study-level findings and limits: After each seasonal influenza vaccination, few new T cells are recruited, the authors suggested.

The CDR3 covers 13 residues. Trimming shortened V by 11 bases and J by 10 bases, and 21 bases separated the two germline ends. The germline V gene has CDR1 LNHDA and CDR2 SQIVND (reference sequence). In the case of this clonotype: What it recognizes is unknown.

TCRdb re-analysed the RT-PCR reads in MiXCR, keeping a single row per CDR3 protein. The repertoire holds roughly 500,000 distinct CDR3 sequences, more than 15% seen once, with about 3% in the top ten. The chain links TRBV19 to TRBJ2-1; weak D call: TRBD1 (5 bases). This sequence originates from a man between 45 and 75 years old who received an inactivated influenza vaccine. The specimen comprised CD4+ T cells sorted from PBMCs, sampled roughly 24 months after vaccination. The CDR3 nucleotides read TGTGCCGTGGCCAGGGCGTTGACAAGCGAGCAGTTCTTC. It translates to CAVARALTSEQFF.